One sample yielded the 18 T cell receptor beta chains listed below, sequenced in a study of neurological immune-mediated disorders. TCRdb reprocessed the 5' RACE reads with MiXCR, giving one entry per CDR3 protein. The repertoire holds 55,000 to 75,000 distinct CDR3 sequences, with 12% as singletons. The sequenced sample consisted of PBMCs. The receptors stem from a woman aged 55-75 years with HTLV-1-associated myelopathy (HAM/TSP).

In its sample, this clonotype was seen many times. The chain couples TRBV5-1 to TRBJ1-2; possible D gene TRBD1, 6 bases. The CDR3 loop spans 14 amino acids. Trimming took 0 bases from V and 6 from J, leaving 12 bases between them. Germline V gene data show CDR1 as SGHRS and CDR2 as YFSETQ. CDR3: CASSLEAGGDGYTF. The CDR3 coding sequence is TGCGCCAGCAGCTTGGAGGCCGGGGGCGATGGCTACACCTTC. Using reference TRBV5-1 and TRBJ1-2 for the parts outside the CDR3, the full variable domain is KAGVTQTPRYLIKTRGQQVTLSCSPISGHRSVSWYQQTPGQGLQFLFEYFSETQRNKGNFPGRFSGRQFSNSRSEMNVSTLELGDSALYLCASSLEAGGDGYTFGSGTRLTVV.

This clonotype appeared many times. J is TRBJ2-5 and V is TRBV28, with TRBD1 identical over 7 bases. The J segment lost 5 bases and the V segment lost 0 bases, leaving 6 bases of the junction unmatched. The CDR3 spans 15 residues. Germline V CDR1 and CDR2: MDHEN, SYDVKM. The CDR3 DNA is TGTGCCAGCAGTTTATGGACTACAGGGGTTGAGACCCAGTACTTC. This gives the protein CASSLWTTGVETQYF.

There are many counts of this clonotype. The chain joins TRBV15 to TRBJ1-4, with D possibly being TRBD1 (5 bases). The V end lost 0 bases, the J end lost 5 bases, and 13 bases lay between the germline ends. This CDR3 spans 16 amino acids. Per germline, CDR1 LNHNV and CDR2 YYDKDF (reference sequence). CDR3 nucleotide sequence: TGTGCCACCAGCAGAGATCCGGCAGGGCAAAATGAAAAACTGTTTTTT. Encoded protein: CATSRDPAGQNEKLFF.

In this sample, this clonotype turned up many times. The chain has TRBV20-1 and TRBJ2-7; 9 positions agree with TRBD2. The CDR3 loop spans 15 amino acids. Germline trimming cut 5 bases from V and 2 bases from J; bases unmatched to any gene: 10. CDR1 and CDR2 (germline): DFQATT, SNEGSKA (reference sequence). The CDR3 DNA sequence: TGCAGTGCTCCGGAGAGCGGGAGGACGCCCTACGAGCAGTACTTC. Protein product: CSAPESGRTPYEQYF.

This clonotype was found many times. This chain uses TRBV7-9 with TRBJ2-7, with D perhaps matching TRBD1 or TRBD2 (5 bases each). The CDR3 length is 18 residues. Germline-derived CDR1 and CDR2 are SEHNR and FQNEAQ (reference sequence). V lost 5 bases to trimming and J lost 5 bases, with 28 bases between them. CDR3 region: CASSPRGLAGRSSDEQYF. The CDR3 coding sequence is TGTGCCAGCAGCCCCCGTGGGCTAGCAGGGCGGAGCAGCGACGAGCAGTACTTC.

Details on this clonotype: A single base separates this from a much larger clone, so it may be a read error. This chain links TRBV12-3 or TRBV12-4 with TRBJ1-5; possible D gene TRBD1, 5 bases. The CDR3 is 15 residues long. In DNA form, the CDR3 reads TGTGCCAGCAGTTTCAAGGGGAACAGCAATCAGCCCCATCATTTT. Amino acids: CASSFKGNSNQPHHF.

This clonotype was detected ten times or more. V gene TRBV10-3 combines with J gene TRBJ2-5; TRBD2 matches 7 bases. Germline trimming cut 3 bases from V and 2 bases from J; bases unmatched to any gene: 3. This CDR3 has 14 residues. Germline CDR1 ENHRY, CDR2 SYGVKD. CDR3 loop: CAISELATQETQYF. The CDR3 DNA follows: TGTGCCATCAGTGAACTAGCGACTCAAGAGACCCAGTACTTC.

This clonotype occurred many times. V is TRBV20-1 and J is TRBJ2-1; the match to TRBD2 covers 11 bases. Losses at the gene ends were 5 bases for V and 7 bases for J; bases not matched to a gene: 10. Germline assignment: CDR1 DFQATT and CDR2 SNEGSKA (reference sequence). The CDR3 has 15 residues. The CDR3 protein is CSAGYSGRVWNEQFF. CDR3 nucleotides: TGCAGTGCTGGTTATAGCGGGAGGGTGTGGAATGAGCAGTTCTTC.

This clonotype was counted at least ten times. The genes are TRBV7-2 and TRBJ1-5; D call uncertain. From germline, CDR1 is SGHTA and CDR2 FQGNSA. This CDR3 has 15 residues. Trimming removed 1 base at V and 0 bases at J, with 7 bases between. CDR3 in DNA: TGTGCCAGCAGCTTAGGCGATCCTAGCAATCAGCCCCAGCATTTT. It encodes CASSLGDPSNQPQHF.

CDR3 sequence (DNA): TGCGCCAGCAGCTTGGGGACAGGGGGCGCAGATGCTGAAGCTTTCTTT. It is translated as CASSLGTGGADAEAFF. V gene TRBV5-1 combines with J gene TRBJ1-1, with 11 nucleotides matching TRBD1. Germline values: CDR1 SGHRS, CDR2 YFSETQ. The V gene end was trimmed by 0 bases and the J gene end by 6 bases; junction bases not matched to a gene: 7. The CDR3 runs to 16 residues.

This rearrangement joins TRBV28 to TRBJ2-2; a possible D gene is TRBD1 (6 bases). The germline V and J ends were trimmed by 5 bases and 1 base, with 11 bases remaining between them. This CDR3 is 15 amino acids long. Germline CDR1 MDHEN, CDR2 SYDVKM. In nucleotides, the CDR3 is TGTGCCAGCAGTATGGGCAGGGGGAACACCGGGGAGCTGTTTTTT. Translated: CASSMGRGNTGELFF.

The V gene is TRBV5-1, the J gene TRBJ2-1, with TRBD2 matching over 9 bases. V lost 2 bases and J lost 5; bases outside the gene matches: 5. The CDR3 runs to 15 residues. Germline V CDR1 and CDR2: SGHRS, YFSETQ. The CDR3: CASSFLAGADNEQFF. The CDR3, as DNA: TGCGCCAGCAGCTTTTTAGCGGGAGCCGACAATGAGCAGTTCTTC. Full variable domain (missing parts from reference TRBV5-1 and TRBJ2-1): KAGVTQTPRYLIKTRGQQVTLSCSPISGHRSVSWYQQTPGQGLQFLFEYFSETQRNKGNFPGRFSGRQFSNSRSEMNVSTLELGDSALYLCASSFLAGADNEQFFGPGTRLTVL.

This clonotype was seen at least ten times. The J gene is TRBJ1-1, the V gene TRBV3-1; D is unclear. The germline CDR1 and CDR2 sequences are LGHDT and YNNKEL (reference sequence). V lost 2 bases to trimming and J lost 2 bases, with 9 bases between them. There are 14 residues in the CDR3. The CDR3 sequence is CASSQNTFNTEAFF. In DNA, the CDR3 is TGTGCCAGCAGCCAAAACACGTTTAACACTGAAGCTTTCTTT.

The sample holds many counts of this clonotype. The chain is built from TRBV5-6 and TRBJ2-7; 7 bases match TRBD2. Trimming removed 0 bases from V and 2 bases from J; junction bases left unmatched: 5. The CDR3 covers 15 residues. CDR1 and CDR2 from the germline V gene are SGHDT and YYEEEE. The CDR3 is CASSLALADPYEQYF. In DNA, the CDR3 is TGTGCCAGCAGCTTGGCCCTAGCGGACCCCTACGAGCAGTACTTC.

This clonotype was observed many times. The genes are TRBV7-9 and TRBJ2-1; D is unclear. Germline CDR1 and CDR2: SEHNR and FQNEAQ (reference sequence). The CDR3 totals 12 residues. Trimming took off 3 bases at V and 10 bases at J, with 10 bases between the two ends. As DNA, the CDR3 is TGTGCCAGCAGCTTTGGACGTGAGGAGCAGTTCTTC. Translating gives CASSFGREEQFF.

This clonotype was picked up many times. The J gene is TRBJ2-1, the V gene TRBV7-2; 9 bases line up with TRBD1. The CDR3 has 15 residues. CDR1 and CDR2 from the germline V gene are SGHTA and FQGNSA. J gave up 6 bases and V 5 bases, and 8 bases lay outside the gene matches. The CDR3 loop reads CASSTDRGRGNEQFF. CDR3 coding DNA: TGTGCCAGCAGCACCGACAGGGGGAGGGGCAATGAGCAGTTCTTC.

This clonotype was detected ten times or more. The chain has TRBV5-1 and TRBJ2-5, with TRBD1 matching over 8 bases. Trimming cost V 0 bases and J 4 bases; bases outside gene matches: 5. The CDR3 runs to 15 residues. CDR1 is SGHRS and CDR2 is YFSETQ in the germline V gene. The DNA of the CDR3 is TGCGCCAGCAGCTTGGCCACGACAGGGGTAGAGACCCAGTACTTC. This encodes CASSLATTGVETQYF.

At least ten counts were recorded for this clonotype. The rearrangement links TRBV7-9 to TRBJ2-5; a possible D gene is TRBD1 (5 bases). Trimming removed 1 base from V and 2 bases from J, with 11 bases in between. CDR3 size: 15 residues. The germline V gene has CDR1 SEHNR and CDR2 FQNEAQ (reference sequence). CDR3 DNA: TGTGCCAGCAGCTTAGATGGAGACAGACAAGAGACCCAGTACTTC. Its translation is CASSLDGDRQETQYF. The full variable domain, completed using reference TRBV7-9 and TRBJ2-5, is DTGVSQNPRHKITKRGQNVTFRCDPISEHNRLYWYRQTLGQGPEFLTYFQNEAQLEKSRLLSDRFSAERPKGSFSTLEIQRTEQGDSAMYLCASSLDGDRQETQYFGPGTRLLVL.